A single sample is the source of the 5 T cell receptor beta chains below, sequenced in a study of blood T cell repertoires in COVID-19. Repertoires were generated with immunoSEQ multiplex PCR, while TCRdb's copy carries only in-frame clones and drops some. Among approximately 230,000 clones listed, approximately 81% were seen once. The specimen was peripheral blood. The source of these receptors is a young man with active or convalescent COVID-19.

The V call is TRBV29-1, the J call TRBJ1-3; a possible D gene is TRBD1 (6 bases). Trimming took off 4 bases at V and 3 bases at J, with 19 bases between the two ends. This CDR3 comprises 16 residues. In germline, CDR1 is SQVTM, CDR2 ANQGSEA. CDR3 DNA: TGCAGCGTTGCCCATAAGAGGGGGTTAGTTGGAAACACCATATATTTT. This codes for CSVAHKRGLVGNTIYF.

This CDR3 reads CASSAGTNNIQYF. Here the CDR3 DNA reads TGTGCCAGCAGCGCCGGGACTAACAACATTCAGTACTTC. The rearrangement uses TRBV16 and TRBJ2-4, with 7 bases lining up with TRBD2. The CDR3 loop spans 13 amino acids. Germline CDR1 is KGHSY and CDR2 is FQNENV. Trimming cost V 5 bases and J 7 bases; bases outside gene matches: 5. The full variable domain, with the rest looked up from reference TRBV16 and TRBJ2-4, is GEEVAQTPKHLVRGEGQKAKLYCAPIKGHSYVFWYQQVLKNEFKFLISFQNENVFDETGMPKERFSAKCLPNSPCSLEIQATKLEDSAVYFCASSAGTNNIQYFGAGTRLSVL.

The chain is built from TRBV10-3 and TRBJ2-7; 8 bases are a match to TRBD1. J gave up 7 bases and V 2 bases, and 10 bases lay outside the gene matches. In germline, CDR1 is ENHRY, CDR2 SYGVKD. The length of the CDR3 is 15 residues. CDR3 in DNA: TGTGCCATCAGTGAGAACCCGACAGGGGCGTATGAGCAGTACTTC. Its translation is CAISENPTGAYEQYF.

The genes are TRBV5-6 and TRBJ1-6, with D uncertain. V dropped 3 bases and J dropped 8 bases, with 9 bases sitting between them. Germline CDR1 SGHDT, CDR2 YYEEEE. The CDR3 sequence is 13 residues long. Written as DNA, the CDR3 is TGTGCCAGCAGCTCAGACACGTATTCACCCCTCCACTTT. Amino acid sequence: CASSSDTYSPLHF. The full variable domain, with the rest looked up from reference TRBV5-6 and TRBJ1-6, is DAGVTQSPTHLIKTRGQQVTLRCSPKSGHDTVSWYQQALGQGPQFIFQYYEEEERQRGNFPDRFSGHQFPNYSSELNVNALLLGDSALYLCASSSDTYSPLHFGNGTRLTVT.

The chain is built from TRBV6-2 or TRBV6-3 and TRBJ1-5, with 7 bases lining up with TRBD1. CDR1 is MNHEY and CDR2 is SVGEGT in the germline V gene. The ends lost 6 bases at V and 4 bases at J; junction bases unmatched: 6. The CDR3 contains 14 residues. The CDR3 sequence: CASSPQTGNQPQHF. CDR3 bases: TGTGCCAGCAGCCCACAGACAGGGAATCAGCCCCAGCATTTT.